The 30 T cell receptor beta chains given below trace back to one sample, sequenced in a study of blood T cell repertoires in COVID-19. Sequencing used immunoSEQ multiplex PCR; TCRdb keeps in-frame clones, though not all of them. The table has 100,000 to 150,000 clones, 80% seen once. Sequencing was performed on peripheral blood. The receptors shown here come from a man between 60 and 75 years old with active or convalescent COVID-19.

The chain uses TRBV19 and TRBJ2-7, with TRBD1 matching 9 bases. CDR3 length: 14 residues. Trimming at V came to 5 bases and at J to 6 bases, leaving 8 bases not matched to a gene. Germline V gene lookup returns CDR1 LNHDA and CDR2 SQIVND (reference sequence). The CDR3 region has the DNA TGTGCCAGTAGTCTAGGACAGGGGATCCGCGAGCAGTACTTC. Its translation: CASSLGQGIREQYF.

CDR3 DNA sequence: TGTGCCTGGGACAGGGGTGACACCGGGGAGCTGTTTTTT. The encoded protein is CAWDRGDTGELFF. The chain carries TRBV30 and TRBJ2-2; TRBD1 matches at 8 bases. The J segment lost 3 bases and the V segment lost 5 bases, leaving 2 bases of the junction unmatched. The germline gives CDR1 GTSNPN, CDR2 SVGIG (reference sequence). The CDR3 is made up of 13 amino acids.

This clone came up a few times. The chain couples TRBV7-8 to TRBJ1-5; TRBD1 matches at 7 bases. Per germline, CDR1 SGHVS and CDR2 FQNEAQ. CDR3 size: 15 residues. The trim removed 4 bases at V and 2 bases at J, leaving 5 bases unmatched. CDR3 sequence (DNA): TGTGCCAGCAGCTCCGGACAGGCCGGCAATCAGCCCCAGCATTTT. Translating it yields CASSSGQAGNQPQHF.

The chain couples TRBV2 to TRBJ1-1; the match to TRBD1 covers 8 bases. The CDR3 length is 17 residues. Trimming at V came to 3 bases and at J to 2 bases, leaving 11 bases not matched to a gene. Germline V gene data show CDR1 as SNHLY and CDR2 as FYNNEI. CDR3 bases: TGTGCCAGCAGTGATGGGAACCCGGGACAGGCTAACACTGAAGCTTTCTTT. Protein product: CASSDGNPGQANTEAFF.

This clone occurred once. V usage is TRBV6-6 and J usage is TRBJ1-5; D is ambiguous. Trimming shortened V by 5 bases and J by 2 bases, and 10 bases separated the two germline ends. This CDR3 contains 14 residues. Germline CDR1 MNHNY, CDR2 SVGAGI (reference sequence). The CDR3 is CASSLSSGNQPQHF. CDR3 DNA sequence: TGTGCCAGCAGTCTATCCAGCGGCAATCAGCCCCAGCATTTT.

The chain is built from TRBV4-3 and TRBJ1-6, with D unresolved. Germline CDR1 reads LGHNA; CDR2 reads YSLEER. The CDR3 contains 15 residues. Trimming pared 0 bases from V and 7 bases from J, leaving 10 bases between. The CDR3 nucleotides are TGCGCCAGCAGCCAAGATAGCCCGAGGAATTCACCCCTCCACTTT. This gives the protein CASSQDSPRNSPLHF.

This chain uses TRBV7-3 with TRBJ2-6; D is unresolved. Trimming pared 2 bases from V and 4 bases from J, leaving 12 bases between. Germline V gene lookup returns CDR1 SGHTA and CDR2 FQGTGA. CDR3 length equals 16 residues. The CDR3 reads CASSLDPQSGANVLTF. CDR3 nucleotides: TGTGCCAGCAGCTTAGATCCCCAGTCCGGGGCCAACGTCCTGACTTTC.

The rearrangement links TRBV5-1 to TRBJ1-2, with a weak D call TRBD1 (5 bases). V gave up 2 bases and J gave up 6 bases, with 14 bases separating them. Germline V lookup: CDR1 SGHRS, CDR2 YFSETQ. This CDR3 contains 14 residues. The CDR3 region is CASSFRQSGDGYTF. The CDR3, as DNA: TGCGCCAGCAGCTTCCGACAGTCGGGCGATGGCTACACCTTC.

This clone was recorded a few times. The V call is TRBV3-1 (or the pseudogene TRBV3-2), the J call TRBJ2-2, with 14 bases identical to TRBD2. The V gene end was trimmed by 4 bases and the J gene end by 5 bases; junction bases not matched to a gene: 3. Per the germline V gene, CDR1 is LGHDT and CDR2 is YNNKEL (reference sequence). The CDR3 length is 16 residues. The CDR3 DNA reads TGTGCCAGCAGCCCCGGACTAGCGGGAGGTACCGGGGAGCTGTTTTTT. It is translated as CASSPGLAGGTGELFF.

V gene TRBV24-1 combines with J gene TRBJ2-7, with a tentative D call TRBD2 (5 bases). Germline V gives CDR1 KGHDR, CDR2 SFDVKD. The CDR3 is 14 residues long. Between the trimmed V and J ends, which lost 3 bases and 1 base, there was a span of 9 bases. The CDR3 coding sequence is TGTGCCACCAGTGATCCCCGGGGTTCCTACGAGCAGTACTTC. Amino acid sequence: CATSDPRGSYEQYF.

The rearrangement joins TRBV6-5 to TRBJ1-1, with D uncertain. Trimming took 8 bases from V and 0 from J, leaving 10 bases between them. The germline V gene encodes CDR1 MNHEY and CDR2 SVGAGI. This CDR3 comprises 13 residues. Written as DNA, the CDR3 is TGTGCCAGCGGCGGTCTTATGAACACTGAAGCTTTCTTT. This translates into CASGGLMNTEAFF.

J is TRBJ2-3 and V is TRBV29-1, with 7 nucleotides matching TRBD1. This CDR3 region has 16 residues. Trimming at V came to 7 bases and at J to 2 bases, leaving 15 bases not matched to a gene. Germline-derived CDR1 and CDR2 are SQVTM and ANQGSEA. The CDR3 DNA follows: TGCAGCGCCTCGAAACCCAGAGGGGGCATCACAGATACGCAGTATTTT. Protein sequence: CSASKPRGGITDTQYF.

The chain links TRBV5-4 to TRBJ2-2; TRBD2 matches 8 bases. This CDR3 comprises 16 residues. V lost 3 bases to trimming and J lost 0 bases; unmatched junction nucleotides: 4. Germline assignment: CDR1 SGHNT and CDR2 YYREEE (reference sequence). This CDR3 reads CASSSYSGTNTGELFF. The CDR3 DNA reads TGTGCCAGCAGCTCCTATAGCGGGACGAACACCGGGGAGCTGTTTTTT.

V and J are TRBV5-4 and TRBJ2-2; D unresolved. The CDR3 length is 15 residues. V was shortened by 1 base and J by 2 bases, with 9 bases between the two germline ends. Germline-derived CDR1 and CDR2 are SGHNT and YYREEE (reference sequence). CDR3 DNA: TGTGCCAGCAGCTTGTGGTCAGGTAACACCGGGGAGCTGTTTTTT. Its translation: CASSLWSGNTGELFF.

The chain carries TRBV2 and TRBJ1-5, with TRBD1 matching over 8 bases. After removal of 4 bases from V and 0 bases from J, the junction contained 8 bases not matched to a gene. This CDR3 spans 17 amino acids. Germline CDR1 is SNHLY and CDR2 is FYNNEI. This CDR3 is CASSGDRGPYSNQPQHF. The CDR3, as DNA: TGTGCCAGCAGTGGAGACAGGGGCCCTTATAGCAATCAGCCCCAGCATTTT.

V and J are TRBV4-2 and TRBJ2-5, with TRBD2 identical over 11 bases. Germline CDR1 LGHNA, CDR2 YNFKEQ. This CDR3 has 16 residues. Trimming cost V 0 bases and J 5 bases; bases outside gene matches: 5. The CDR3 spells CASSQDWTSGSETQYF. CDR3 in DNA: TGTGCCAGCAGCCAAGATTGGACTAGCGGGTCCGAGACCCAGTACTTC.

The J gene is TRBJ2-6, the V gene TRBV5-1; 10 bases match TRBD2. Germline V gives CDR1 SGHRS, CDR2 YFSETQ. With 4 bases clipped from V and 0 bases from J, the junction kept 7 bases outside the gene matches. The length of the CDR3 is 18 residues. In DNA form, the CDR3 reads TGCGCCAGCAGCACCAGACTAGCGGGTTACTCTGGGGCCAACGTCCTGACTTTC. It is translated as CASSTRLAGYSGANVLTF.

The chain links TRBV25-1 to TRBJ1-3; D might be TRBD1 (5 bases). The germline V and J ends were trimmed by 2 bases and 3 bases, with 14 bases remaining between them. The CDR3 sequence is 16 residues long. Per germline, CDR1 MGHDK and CDR2 SYGVNS. CDR3 protein: CASSEIEGAGGNTIYF. The CDR3 DNA follows: TGTGCCAGCAGTGAAATTGAAGGGGCAGGTGGAAACACCATATATTTT.

This clone was seen more than once but under ten times. The CDR3 spells CASSPSGSFRTGELFF. The CDR3 DNA follows: TGTGCCAGCTCACCAAGCGGGTCCTTTAGGACCGGGGAGCTGTTTTTT. The chain employs TRBV18 and TRBJ2-2; possibly TRBD2 for D (6 bases). The CDR3 contains 16 residues. V dropped 2 bases and J dropped 5 bases, with 15 bases sitting between them. Germline CDR1 KGHSH, CDR2 LQKENI.

The chain combines TRBV29-1 with TRBJ2-1; no definite D call. V was pared by 4 bases and J by 3 bases, with 10 bases between. The CDR3 runs to 13 residues. Germline V gene lookup returns CDR1 SQVTM and CDR2 ANQGSEA. CDR3 DNA sequence: TGCAGCGTTGTAAGACTTAACTACAATGAGCAGTTCTTC. This gives the protein CSVVRLNYNEQFF.

The CDR3 is CASSLIGRSTDTQYF. The CDR3, as DNA: TGTGCCAGCAGCTTAATTGGCAGGAGCACAGATACGCAGTATTTT. This chain links TRBV7-6 with TRBJ2-3; D gene unclear. This CDR3 is 15 amino acids long. The V end lost 2 bases, the J end lost 0 bases, and 9 bases lay between the germline ends. The germline V gene has CDR1 SGHVS and CDR2 FNYEAQ.

This rearrangement joins TRBV12-3 or TRBV12-4 to TRBJ2-7, with 8 nucleotides matching TRBD1. CDR3 size: 13 residues. Losses at the gene ends were 6 bases for V and 5 bases for J; bases not matched to a gene: 6. CDR3 amino acids: CASREQGVDEQYF. Here the CDR3 DNA reads TGTGCCAGCAGGGAACAGGGGGTGGACGAGCAGTACTTC.

The chain combines TRBV28 with TRBJ2-5, with a tentative D call TRBD2 (6 bases). Trimming removed 0 bases at V and 11 bases at J, with 16 bases between. The CDR3 spans 14 residues. In germline, CDR1 is MDHEN, CDR2 SYDVKM. CDR3 in DNA: TGTGCCAGCAGTTTATGGGCGACCGGGGGACTTCAGTACTTC. Its protein product is CASSLWATGGLQYF.

The V gene is TRBV19, the J gene TRBJ1-5; D is unclear. Looked up from germline, CDR1 is LNHDA and CDR2 is SQIVND (reference sequence). The CDR3 covers 15 residues. V was clipped by 7 bases and J by 0 bases, with 13 bases between them. CDR3 in amino acids: CASTGLGYSNQPQHF. DNA of the CDR3: TGTGCCAGTACTGGGCTCGGATATAGCAATCAGCCCCAGCATTTT.

This clone showed up just a few times. V and J are TRBV7-2 and TRBJ2-5, with TRBD2 matching over 8 bases. The CDR3 consists of 17 residues. Germline V gene data show CDR1 as SGHTA and CDR2 as FQGNSA. Trimming cost V 5 bases and J 4 bases; bases outside gene matches: 15. The CDR3 loop is CASSPFGSGRDPETQYF. CDR3 nucleotide sequence: TGTGCCAGCAGCCCATTCGGGAGCGGGAGAGACCCAGAGACCCAGTACTTC.

This chain links TRBV6-2 or TRBV6-3 with TRBJ2-7, with TRBD2 matching 8 bases. CDR3 length: 15 residues. Unmatched junction bases numbered 9, after V lost 2 bases and J lost 6 bases. Germline V CDR1 and CDR2: MNHEY, SVGEGT. CDR3 DNA sequence: TGTGCCAGCAGTTACAGCCTAGCGGGTTTCCCCGAGCAGTACTTC. This codes for CASSYSLAGFPEQYF.

The rearrangement uses TRBV7-3 and TRBJ1-1, with a possible D match to TRBD1 (6 bases). The CDR3 has 14 residues. V dropped 2 bases and J dropped 0 bases, with 7 bases sitting between them. Germline V gives CDR1 SGHTA, CDR2 FQGTGA. The CDR3 DNA is TGTGCCAGCAGCTTAGGGACACTGAACACTGAAGCTTTCTTT. Amino acids: CASSLGTLNTEAFF.

This chain uses TRBV5-1 with TRBJ2-7; TRBD2 matches at 7 bases. The CDR3 runs 13 residues. Germline CDR1 SGHRS, CDR2 YFSETQ. Unmatched junction bases numbered 0, after V lost 0 bases and J lost 3 bases. DNA for the CDR3: TGCGCCAGCAGCTTGGGGGACTACTACGAGCAGTACTTC. Encoded protein: CASSLGDYYEQYF.

The chain combines TRBV28 with TRBJ2-7, with 7 bases matching TRBD1. The ends lost 5 bases at V and 6 bases at J; junction bases unmatched: 13. The CDR3 runs 15 residues. Germline values: CDR1 MDHEN, CDR2 SYDVKM. The CDR3 DNA follows: TGTGCCAGCAGTCAGACAGGGCGCGATCTTGGCGAGCAGTACTTC. It codes for CASSQTGRDLGEQYF.

The V gene is TRBV24-1, the J gene TRBJ2-3, with a tentative D call TRBD1 (6 bases). The V and J ends lost 7 bases and 1 base respectively, with 14 bases between them. This CDR3 contains 15 residues. Germline V gene data show CDR1 as KGHDR and CDR2 as SFDVKD. CDR3 amino acids: CATRIGGSGTDTQYF. The CDR3 coding sequence is TGTGCCACCAGGATAGGGGGTTCTGGCACAGATACGCAGTATTTT.